Listed below are T cell receptor beta chains from one sample, sequenced in a study of OX40 agonist ivuxolimab in advanced cancers. Repertoires were generated with immunoSEQ multiplex PCR, while TCRdb's copy carries only in-frame clones and drops some. The sample carries fewer than 80,000 clones, roughly 85% recorded once. The material sequenced was CD4+ or CD8+ T cells sorted from blood, taken in a trial of the OX40 agonist ivuxolimab. These receptors were obtained from an adult with an advanced solid tumor such as melanoma, head and neck, liver or kidney cancer. The CDR3 runs from the conserved cysteine through the conserved F or W. D genes are given only for firm matches. The size field is filled for only some rows; it gives once, few, many or a size class.

cdr3_aa: CASRRGGTSGTYEQYF; cdr3_nt: TGTGCCAGCAGGAGAGGCGGGACTAGCGGAACCTACGAGCAGTACTTC; clone_size: NA; j_call: TRBJ2-7; v_call: TRBV2; d_call: TRBD2
cdr3_aa: CATSVLQGLSGNTIYF; cdr3_nt: TGTGCCACCAGCGTACTACAGGGTCTCTCTGGAAACACCATATATTTT; clone_size: NA; j_call: TRBJ1-3; v_call: TRBV15; d_call: NA
cdr3_aa: CASTAEETQYF; cdr3_nt: TGTGCCAGCACCGCGGAAGAGACCCAGTACTTC; clone_size: NA; j_call: TRBJ2-5; v_call: TRBV2; d_call: NA
cdr3_aa: CASSQDRGRSEQFF; cdr3_nt: TGTGCCAGCAGCCAAGATCGGGGGAGGAGTGAGCAGTTCTTC; clone_size: few; j_call: TRBJ2-1; v_call: TRBV14; d_call: NA
cdr3_aa: CASSLQGLSNQPQHF; cdr3_nt: TGTGCCAGCAGTTTACAGGGTCTGAGCAATCAGCCCCAGCATTTT; clone_size: medium-sized; j_call: TRBJ1-5; v_call: TRBV27; d_call: NA
cdr3_aa: CASSQLGPPLGPPDTQYF; cdr3_nt: TGCGCCAGCAGTCAACTCGGACCCCCTTTGGGCCCCCCAGATACGCAGTATTTT; clone_size: NA; j_call: TRBJ2-3; v_call: TRBV4-1; d_call: NA
cdr3_aa: CASSFRGETQYF; cdr3_nt: TGTGCCAGCAGCTTCCGAGGAGAGACCCAGTACTTC; clone_size: NA; j_call: TRBJ2-5; v_call: TRBV11-2; d_call: NA
cdr3_aa: CATSRDKGVVGEQYF; cdr3_nt: TGTGCCACCAGCAGAGATAAAGGGGTAGTAGGCGAGCAGTACTTC; clone_size: NA; j_call: TRBJ2-7; v_call: TRBV15; d_call: NA
cdr3_aa: CASSLDSSPPYEQYF; cdr3_nt: TGTGCCAGCAGCCTGGACTCGTCTCCCCCCTACGAGCAGTACTTC; clone_size: NA; j_call: TRBJ2-7; v_call: TRBV5-5; d_call: NA
cdr3_aa: CASSPIMGQTGYTF; cdr3_nt: TGCGCCAGCAGCCCTATCATGGGACAGACCGGCTACACCTTC; clone_size: few; j_call: TRBJ1-2; v_call: TRBV5-1; d_call: TRBD1
cdr3_aa: CSVGKATEAFF; cdr3_nt: TGCAGCGTTGGGAAAGCCACTGAAGCTTTCTTT; clone_size: NA; j_call: TRBJ1-1; v_call: TRBV29-1; d_call: NA
cdr3_aa: CASSLGENQPQHF; cdr3_nt: TGTGCCAGCAGCTTGGGGGAGAATCAGCCCCAGCATTTT; clone_size: few; j_call: TRBJ1-5; v_call: TRBV11-2; d_call: NA
cdr3_aa: CASSYAGHSSYEQYF; cdr3_nt: TGTGCCAGCAGTTACGCGGGACATAGCTCCTACGAGCAGTACTTC; clone_size: NA; j_call: TRBJ2-7; v_call: TRBV6-5; d_call: NA
cdr3_aa: CASFRETYEQYF; cdr3_nt: TGTGCCAGCTTCAGGGAGACCTACGAGCAGTACTTC; clone_size: NA; j_call: TRBJ2-7; v_call: TRBV2; d_call: NA
cdr3_aa: CASSTTGGDTNYGYTF; cdr3_nt: TGTGCCAGCAGTACGACAGGGGGTGACACTAACTATGGCTACACCTTC; clone_size: NA; j_call: TRBJ1-2; v_call: TRBV6-6; d_call: TRBD1
cdr3_aa: CAWSNKEEQFF; cdr3_nt: TGTGCCTGGAGCAACAAAGAGGAGCAGTTCTTC; clone_size: NA; j_call: TRBJ2-1; v_call: TRBV30; d_call: NA
cdr3_aa: CASTLGNTGELFF; cdr3_nt: TGTGCCAGCACCCTTGGGAACACCGGGGAGCTGTTTTTT; clone_size: few; j_call: TRBJ2-2; v_call: TRBV28; d_call: NA
cdr3_aa: CASDSGYGYTF; cdr3_nt: TGTGCCAGCGACAGTGGCTATGGCTACACCTTC; clone_size: NA; j_call: TRBJ1-2; v_call: TRBV5-5; d_call: NA
cdr3_aa: CASSPREGGTEAFF; cdr3_nt: TGCGCCAGCAGCCCCCGGGAGGGCGGCACTGAAGCTTTCTTT; clone_size: NA; j_call: TRBJ1-1; v_call: TRBV5-1; d_call: NA
cdr3_aa: CASSSLGGLENTGELFF; cdr3_nt: TGTGCCAGCAGCTCGTTAGGGGGCCTAGAGAACACCGGGGAGCTGTTTTTT; clone_size: once; j_call: TRBJ2-2; v_call: TRBV7-9; d_call: TRBD1
cdr3_aa: CASSPPTGARQPQHF; cdr3_nt: TGTGCCAGCAGTCCGCCGACAGGGGCAAGACAGCCCCAGCATTTT; clone_size: NA; j_call: TRBJ1-5; v_call: TRBV28; d_call: TRBD1
cdr3_aa: CASSVRSGSEQYF; cdr3_nt: TGTGCCAGCAGCGTAAGATCAGGGAGCGAGCAGTACTTC; clone_size: NA; j_call: TRBJ2-7; v_call: TRBV9; d_call: NA
cdr3_aa: CASKGLQVTDTQYF; cdr3_nt: TGTGCCAGCAAGGGCCTACAAGTCACAGATACGCAGTATTTT; clone_size: few; j_call: TRBJ2-3; v_call: TRBV6-5; d_call: NA
cdr3_aa: CATRPGLGIPDTQYF; cdr3_nt: TGTGCCACCCGCCCGGGGCTCGGAATCCCAGATACGCAGTATTTT; clone_size: NA; j_call: TRBJ2-3; v_call: TRBV19; d_call: NA
cdr3_aa: CASSSGGTTDTQYF; cdr3_nt: TGTGCCAGTAGCTCGGGGGGAACCACAGATACGCAGTATTTT; clone_size: NA; j_call: TRBJ2-3; v_call: TRBV19; d_call: TRBD2
cdr3_aa: CASSHLQGARRASNQPQHF; cdr3_nt: TGTGCCAGCAGCCACCTACAGGGGGCGAGGAGGGCGAGCAATCAGCCCCAGCATTTT; clone_size: NA; j_call: TRBJ1-5; v_call: TRBV7-8; d_call: TRBD1
cdr3_aa: CALGGHNEQFF; cdr3_nt: TGTGCCTTGGGGGGGCACAATGAGCAGTTCTTC; clone_size: NA; j_call: TRBJ2-1; v_call: TRBV7-9; d_call: NA
cdr3_aa: CASSQGTSLGGTDTQYF; cdr3_nt: TGCGCCAGCAGTCAAGGGACTAGCCTGGGCGGCACAGATACGCAGTATTTT; clone_size: NA; j_call: TRBJ2-3; v_call: TRBV5-1; d_call: TRBD2
cdr3_aa: CAITDRLYEQYF; cdr3_nt: TGTGCCATCACAGACAGATTGTACGAGCAGTACTTC; clone_size: NA; j_call: TRBJ2-7; v_call: TRBV10-3; d_call: NA
cdr3_aa: CASSGDRGYNEQFF; cdr3_nt: TGTGCCAGCAGTGGAGACAGAGGATACAATGAGCAGTTCTTC; clone_size: NA; j_call: TRBJ2-1; v_call: TRBV2; d_call: NA
cdr3_aa: CASSSESRGYQPQHF; cdr3_nt: TGTGCCAGCAGTTCTGAAAGTAGGGGCTATCAGCCCCAGCATTTT; clone_size: NA; j_call: TRBJ1-5; v_call: TRBV28; d_call: NA
cdr3_aa: CASSLSGGGNTIYF; cdr3_nt: TGTGCCAGCAGCCTTAGTGGGGGAGGAAACACCATATATTTT; clone_size: NA; j_call: TRBJ1-3; v_call: TRBV9; d_call: NA
cdr3_aa: CASRERTGGGEQYF; cdr3_nt: TGTGCCAGCAGGGAGCGGACAGGGGGCGGCGAGCAGTACTTC; clone_size: NA; j_call: TRBJ2-7; v_call: TRBV6-1; d_call: TRBD1
cdr3_aa: CASSQASLGQETQYF; cdr3_nt: TGCGCCAGCAGCCAAGCTAGCTTGGGCCAAGAGACCCAGTACTTC; clone_size: NA; j_call: TRBJ2-5; v_call: TRBV4-1; d_call: NA
cdr3_aa: CASSEPRGMAGSGELFF; cdr3_nt: TGTGCCAGCAGTGAACCCCGCGGGATGGCAGGGTCCGGGGAGCTGTTTTTT; clone_size: NA; j_call: TRBJ2-2; v_call: TRBV6-1; d_call: NA
cdr3_aa: CASSIRAGDYGYTF; cdr3_nt: TGTGCCAGCAGCATCAGGGCCGGTGACTATGGCTACACCTTC; clone_size: NA; j_call: TRBJ1-2; v_call: TRBV9; d_call: NA
cdr3_aa: CASSRRLYGYTF; cdr3_nt: TGTGCCAGCAGTAGGCGGCTCTATGGCTACACCTTC; clone_size: NA; j_call: TRBJ1-2; v_call: TRBV28; d_call: NA
cdr3_aa: CASSLSGRTTDTQYF; cdr3_nt: TGTGCCAGCAGCTTAAGTGGCAGAACCACAGATACGCAGTATTTT; clone_size: NA; j_call: TRBJ2-3; v_call: TRBV7-3; d_call: NA
cdr3_aa: CAWSVRRDGYTF; cdr3_nt: TGTGCCTGGAGTGTACGGCGGGATGGCTACACCTTC; clone_size: NA; j_call: TRBJ1-2; v_call: TRBV30; d_call: NA
cdr3_aa: CASSETVGTEAFF; cdr3_nt: TGTGCCAGCAGTGAGACGGTGGGGACTGAAGCTTTCTTT; clone_size: NA; j_call: TRBJ1-1; v_call: TRBV6-1; d_call: NA